A selection of T cell receptor beta chains follows, all from one sample in a study of cytomegalovirus exposure and HLA in healthy donors. Produced via immunoSEQ multiplex PCR; TCRdb's table is partial and in-frame only. The data hold 95,000 or so clones, with around 70% observed a single time. Material: PBMCs. The receptors shown here come from a woman aged 45-65 years in good health and CMV-seropositive. Both conserved end residues are part of each CDR3. D genes are given only for firm matches. Expanded clones are given a class, and other clones once, few, many or no size at all.

CDR3 length: 15; D gene: TRBD1; V gene: TRBV7-9; clone size: few; J gene: TRBJ1-2; CDR3 protein: CASSQKAGTDYGYTF; CDR3 DNA: TGTGCCAGCAGCCAAAAAGCCGGGACAGACTATGGCTACACCTTC
CDR3 length: 15; D gene: -; V gene: TRBV5-1; clone size: -; J gene: TRBJ2-1; CDR3 protein: CASSLSWEVYNEQFF; CDR3 DNA: TGCGCCAGCAGCTTGTCGTGGGAGGTCTACAATGAGCAGTTCTTC
CDR3 length: 11; D gene: -; V gene: TRBV7-9; clone size: -; J gene: TRBJ2-7; CDR3 protein: CSSSSEYEQYF; CDR3 DNA: TGTTCCAGCAGCTCCGAGTACGAGCAGTACTTC
CDR3 length: 17; D gene: -; V gene: TRBV7-9; clone size: -; J gene: TRBJ2-5; CDR3 protein: CSSSLAPPRGNLETQYF; CDR3 DNA: TGTTCCAGCAGCTTAGCCCCCCCCCGCGGGAATTTGGAGACCCAGTACTTC
CDR3 length: 17; D gene: TRBD1; V gene: TRBV28; clone size: -; J gene: TRBJ1-5; CDR3 protein: CASSFRGAQGAYQPQHF; CDR3 DNA: TGTGCCAGCAGTTTCAGGGGGGCACAGGGGGCTTATCAGCCCCAGCATTTT
CDR3 length: 15; D gene: TRBD1; V gene: TRBV5-4; clone size: -; J gene: TRBJ2-3; CDR3 protein: CASSLPGQGTDTQYF; CDR3 DNA: TGTGCCAGCAGCTTACCGGGACAGGGAACAGATACGCAGTATTTT
CDR3 length: 17; D gene: TRBD1; V gene: TRBV7-8; clone size: -; J gene: TRBJ2-2; CDR3 protein: CASSLDRGRGSTGELFF; CDR3 DNA: TGTGCCAGCAGCTTGGACAGGGGGCGAGGGAGCACCGGGGAGCTGTTTTTT
CDR3 length: 13; D gene: -; V gene: TRBV15; clone size: -; J gene: TRBJ2-5; CDR3 protein: CATSRDQAETQYF; CDR3 DNA: TGTGCCACCAGCAGAGATCAAGCGGAGACCCAGTACTTC
CDR3 length: 11; D gene: -; V gene: TRBV20-1; clone size: few; J gene: TRBJ1-1; CDR3 protein: CSAGLSTEAFF; CDR3 DNA: TGCAGTGCCGGACTGAGCACTGAAGCTTTCTTT
CDR3 length: 12; D gene: -; V gene: TRBV7-9; clone size: -; J gene: TRBJ2-5; CDR3 protein: CASSDTGETQYF; CDR3 DNA: TGTGCCAGCTCGGACACCGGGGAGACCCAGTACTTC
CDR3 length: 13; D gene: TRBD2; V gene: TRBV2; clone size: -; J gene: TRBJ2-7; CDR3 protein: CATRLAGLYEQYF; CDR3 DNA: TGTGCCACCCGACTAGCGGGACTATACGAGCAGTACTTC
CDR3 length: 12; D gene: -; V gene: TRBV5-1; clone size: -; J gene: TRBJ1-2; CDR3 protein: CASSLQGDGYTF; CDR3 DNA: TGCGCCAGCAGCTTACAGGGCGATGGCTACACCTTC
CDR3 length: 15; D gene: -; V gene: TRBV28; clone size: -; J gene: TRBJ2-5; CDR3 protein: CASTPPGGVFETQYF; CDR3 DNA: TGTGCCAGCACTCCACCCGGGGGAGTTTTTGAGACCCAGTACTTC
CDR3 length: 14; D gene: TRBD1; V gene: TRBV28; clone size: few; J gene: TRBJ2-1; CDR3 protein: CAIRGGRIYNEQFF; CDR3 DNA: TGTGCCATTAGAGGGGGCCGAATCTACAATGAGCAGTTCTTC
CDR3 length: 15; D gene: -; V gene: TRBV4-1; clone size: -; J gene: TRBJ2-7; CDR3 protein: CASSQEFPPRGEQYF; CDR3 DNA: TGCGCCAGCAGCCAAGAGTTTCCTCCCCGGGGCGAGCAGTACTTC
CDR3 length: 13; D gene: -; V gene: TRBV11-3; clone size: -; J gene: TRBJ2-2; CDR3 protein: CASSPVQTGELFF; CDR3 DNA: TGTGCCAGCAGCCCAGTTCAAACCGGGGAGCTGTTTTTT
CDR3 length: 13; D gene: -; V gene: TRBV5-1; clone size: -; J gene: TRBJ2-2; CDR3 protein: CASSLGSTGELFF; CDR3 DNA: TGCGCCAGCAGCTTAGGGAGCACCGGGGAGCTGTTTTTT
CDR3 length: 16; D gene: TRBD2; V gene: TRBV7-3; clone size: -; J gene: TRBJ2-3; CDR3 protein: CASSLGLAGVTDTQYF; CDR3 DNA: TGTGCCAGCAGCTTAGGGCTAGCGGGCGTCACAGATACGCAGTATTTT
CDR3 length: 16; D gene: TRBD2; V gene: TRBV7-9; clone size: once; J gene: TRBJ2-3; CDR3 protein: CASSFTSGDSTDTQYF; CDR3 DNA: TGTGCCAGCAGCTTTACTAGCGGTGATAGCACAGATACGCAGTATTTT
CDR3 length: 15; D gene: -; V gene: TRBV4-3; clone size: -; J gene: TRBJ2-7; CDR3 protein: CASSRSSGLIYEQYF; CDR3 DNA: TGCGCCAGCAGCCGGTCCTCGGGACTCATTTACGAGCAGTACTTC
CDR3 length: 15; D gene: -; V gene: TRBV18; clone size: -; J gene: TRBJ2-1; CDR3 protein: CASSPRQASYNEQFF; CDR3 DNA: TGTGCCAGCTCACCGCGACAAGCCTCATACAATGAGCAGTTCTTC
CDR3 length: 14; D gene: -; V gene: TRBV7-2; clone size: -; J gene: TRBJ2-7; CDR3 protein: CASSLVARSDEQYF; CDR3 DNA: TGTGCCAGCAGCTTAGTGGCGAGGTCCGACGAGCAGTACTTC
CDR3 length: 13; D gene: -; V gene: TRBV5-4; clone size: -; J gene: TRBJ1-2; CDR3 protein: CASSLAGGPGYTF; CDR3 DNA: TGTGCCAGCAGCTTGGCCGGGGGGCCAGGCTACACCTTC
CDR3 length: 13; D gene: TRBD1; V gene: TRBV2; clone size: -; J gene: TRBJ2-7; CDR3 protein: CASKMDRVYEQYF; CDR3 DNA: TGTGCCAGCAAGATGGACAGGGTATACGAGCAGTACTTC
CDR3 length: 15; D gene: -; V gene: TRBV7-6; clone size: -; J gene: TRBJ2-1; CDR3 protein: CASSLVGNPYNEQFF; CDR3 DNA: TGTGCCAGCAGCTTAGTCGGGAACCCCTACAATGAGCAGTTCTTC
CDR3 length: 12; D gene: -; V gene: TRBV7-9; clone size: -; J gene: TRBJ2-5; CDR3 protein: CASSPVRETQYF; CDR3 DNA: TGTGCCAGCAGTCCCGTCAGAGAGACCCAGTACTTC
CDR3 length: 13; D gene: TRBD2; V gene: TRBV6-5; clone size: few; J gene: TRBJ2-7; CDR3 protein: CASSSLAGYEQYF; CDR3 DNA: TGTGCCAGCAGTTCACTAGCGGGCTACGAGCAGTACTTC
CDR3 length: 17; D gene: TRBD1; V gene: TRBV7-8; clone size: -; J gene: TRBJ1-5; CDR3 protein: CASSLDAGGWTNQPQHF; CDR3 DNA: TGTGCCAGCAGCTTAGATGCAGGGGGCTGGACCAATCAGCCCCAGCATTTT
CDR3 length: 13; D gene: -; V gene: TRBV18; clone size: -; J gene: TRBJ1-5; CDR3 protein: CASSPQGGQPQHF; CDR3 DNA: TGTGCCAGCTCACCACAGGGAGGGCAGCCCCAGCATTTT
CDR3 length: 13; D gene: -; V gene: TRBV6-6; clone size: few; J gene: TRBJ1-1; CDR3 protein: CASSREADTEAFF; CDR3 DNA: TGTGCCAGCAGTAGGGAGGCAGACACTGAAGCTTTCTTT
CDR3 length: 17; D gene: TRBD2; V gene: TRBV28; clone size: -; J gene: TRBJ2-2; CDR3 protein: CASRLPLGGRNTGELFF; CDR3 DNA: TGTGCCAGCAGACTCCCTCTGGGCGGGAGAAACACCGGGGAGTTGTTTTTT
CDR3 length: 14; D gene: -; V gene: TRBV5-1; clone size: -; J gene: TRBJ2-1; CDR3 protein: CASSLGSVYNEQFF; CDR3 DNA: TGCGCCAGCAGCTTAGGTAGCGTCTACAATGAGCAGTTCTTC
CDR3 length: 14; D gene: TRBD1; V gene: TRBV28; clone size: -; J gene: TRBJ1-5; CDR3 protein: CASSLSGPTGAQHF; CDR3 DNA: TGTGCCAGCAGTTTATCCGGACCGACAGGGGCCCAGCATTTT
CDR3 length: 15; D gene: TRBD1; V gene: TRBV7-9; clone size: -; J gene: TRBJ2-7; CDR3 protein: CASSRPTGVNYEQYF; CDR3 DNA: TGTGCCAGCAGCCGACCAACAGGGGTAAACTACGAGCAGTACTTC
CDR3 length: 15; D gene: -; V gene: TRBV29-1; clone size: -; J gene: TRBJ2-5; CDR3 protein: CSVAPGGGMSETQYF; CDR3 DNA: TGCAGCGTGGCCCCTGGGGGGGGCATGTCGGAGACCCAGTACTTC
CDR3 length: 18; D gene: -; V gene: TRBV13; clone size: -; J gene: TRBJ1-1; CDR3 protein: CASSSSSPWGGRDTEAFF; CDR3 DNA: TGTGCCAGCAGCTCTAGCTCTCCCTGGGGGGGGCGCGATACTGAAGCTTTCTTT
CDR3 length: 14; D gene: TRBD1; V gene: TRBV28; clone size: -; J gene: TRBJ1-1; CDR3 protein: CASRSGGQGTEAFF; CDR3 DNA: TGTGCCAGCAGATCCGGGGGACAGGGCACTGAAGCTTTCTTT
CDR3 length: 14; D gene: TRBD1; V gene: TRBV5-1; clone size: -; J gene: TRBJ2-7; CDR3 protein: CASSQQGAGYEQYF; CDR3 DNA: TGCGCCAGCAGCCAACAGGGGGCGGGCTACGAGCAGTACTTC
CDR3 length: 15; D gene: -; V gene: TRBV28; clone size: -; J gene: TRBJ1-1; CDR3 protein: CASSLLGQGSTEAFF; CDR3 DNA: TGTGCCAGCAGTTTACTCGGGCAGGGAAGCACTGAAGCTTTCTTT
CDR3 length: 15; D gene: -; V gene: TRBV7-6; clone size: -; J gene: TRBJ2-2; CDR3 protein: CASRSTGQRDGELFF; CDR3 DNA: TGTGCCAGCAGGTCGACCGGACAGAGGGACGGGGAGCTGTTTTTT
CDR3 length: 14; D gene: -; V gene: TRBV6-1; clone size: -; J gene: TRBJ2-1; CDR3 protein: CASSLSGDHNEQFF; CDR3 DNA: TGTGCTAGCAGTCTATCAGGCGACCACAATGAGCAGTTCTTC
CDR3 length: 13; D gene: -; V gene: TRBV30; clone size: -; J gene: TRBJ1-3; CDR3 protein: CAWIVTNGNTIYF; CDR3 DNA: TGTGCCTGGATTGTGACAAACGGAAACACCATATATTTT
CDR3 length: 15; D gene: -; V gene: TRBV9; clone size: -; J gene: TRBJ1-2; CDR3 protein: CASSVGAAPDYGYTF; CDR3 DNA: TGTGCCAGCAGCGTAGGCGCGGCCCCGGACTATGGCTACACCTTC
CDR3 length: 18; D gene: TRBD2; V gene: TRBV10-3; clone size: once; J gene: TRBJ2-3; CDR3 protein: CAISEPWTSGARTDTQYF; CDR3 DNA: TGTGCCATCAGTGAGCCCTGGACTAGCGGGGCCCGCACAGATACGCAGTATTTT
CDR3 length: 12; D gene: -; V gene: TRBV10-2; clone size: once; J gene: TRBJ2-7; CDR3 protein: CASSESNRGQYF; CDR3 DNA: TGCGCCAGCAGTGAGTCGAATAGGGGGCAGTACTTC
CDR3 length: 16; D gene: TRBD1; V gene: TRBV2; clone size: -; J gene: TRBJ2-5; CDR3 protein: CASSVGGQGQIEAQYF; CDR3 DNA: TGTGCCAGCAGCGTAGGGGGACAGGGGCAGATAGAGGCCCAGTACTTC
CDR3 length: 16; D gene: -; V gene: TRBV6-1; clone size: -; J gene: TRBJ2-3; CDR3 protein: CASSEQGRGGTDTQYF; CDR3 DNA: TGTGCCAGCAGTGAACAGGGCAGGGGCGGCACAGATACGCAGTATTTT
CDR3 length: 15; D gene: -; V gene: TRBV6-1; clone size: few; J gene: TRBJ1-1; CDR3 protein: CASAGLAGVYTEAFF; CDR3 DNA: TGTGCCAGCGCCGGATTGGCAGGGGTTTACACTGAAGCTTTCTTT
CDR3 length: 15; D gene: TRBD1; V gene: TRBV5-4; clone size: -; J gene: TRBJ2-6; CDR3 protein: CASTRQGAGANVLTF; CDR3 DNA: TGTGCCAGCACTAGACAGGGGGCTGGGGCCAACGTCCTGACTTTC
CDR3 length: 15; D gene: TRBD2; V gene: TRBV7-3; clone size: few; J gene: TRBJ2-1; CDR3 protein: CASSLGQREINEQFF; CDR3 DNA: TGTGCCAGCAGCTTAGGTCAGCGGGAGATAAATGAGCAGTTCTTC
CDR3 length: 15; D gene: TRBD1; V gene: TRBV27; clone size: -; J gene: TRBJ1-5; CDR3 protein: CASSQQGAGNQPQHF; CDR3 DNA: TGTGCCAGCAGCCAACAGGGGGCTGGCAATCAGCCCCAGCATTTT
CDR3 length: 15; D gene: -; V gene: TRBV7-2; clone size: -; J gene: TRBJ2-7; CDR3 protein: CASSLGAWNNYEQYF; CDR3 DNA: TGTGCCAGCAGCTTAGGGGCCTGGAATAACTACGAGCAGTACTTC
CDR3 length: 14; D gene: -; V gene: TRBV27; clone size: -; J gene: TRBJ1-5; CDR3 protein: CASSLSGEGQPQHF; CDR3 DNA: TGTGCCAGCAGTTTATCAGGGGAGGGTCAGCCCCAGCATTTT
CDR3 length: 18; D gene: TRBD2; V gene: TRBV7-8; clone size: few; J gene: TRBJ2-7; CDR3 protein: CASSLGFRGTSGPYEQYF; CDR3 DNA: TGTGCCAGCAGCTTAGGTTTTCGGGGGACTAGCGGACCCTACGAGCAGTACTTC
CDR3 length: 19; D gene: -; V gene: TRBV11-3; clone size: -; J gene: TRBJ2-2; CDR3 protein: CASSRSSLSTGRSSGELFF; CDR3 DNA: TGTGCCAGCAGCCGTTCATCGTTATCGACAGGAAGGTCTTCCGGGGAGCTGTTTTTT
CDR3 length: 15; D gene: TRBD2; V gene: TRBV4-1; clone size: -; J gene: TRBJ2-7; CDR3 protein: CASSQAGGVSYEQYF; CDR3 DNA: TGCGCCAGCAGCCAAGCGGGGGGGGTCTCATACGAGCAGTACTTC